The 22 T cell receptor beta chains below come from one sample, sequenced in a study of CD8+ T cells in alopecia areata. RNA extraction and reverse transcription yielded cDNA as sequencing template. Generated by immunoSEQ multiplex PCR, the TCRdb table keeps only in-frame clones and is missing some. The profile covers 100,000 to 150,000 clones, with roughly 68% appearing a single time and 2.8% taken by the ten largest. Input material: CD4+ T cells sorted from blood. Receptors originate from a human donor in good health.

The rearrangement links TRBV2 to TRBJ2-7; D ambiguous. This CDR3 has 13 residues. Trimming shortened V by 4 bases and J by 6 bases, and 13 bases separated the two germline ends. CDR1 is SNHLY and CDR2 is FYNNEI in the germline V gene. The DNA for the CDR3 is TGTGCCAGCAGTGTAGAGAACATCGTCGAGCAGTACTTC. Translation: CASSVENIVEQYF.

This clone was seen a few times. The J gene is TRBJ1-2, the V gene TRBV29-1; D unresolved. V lost 7 bases and J lost 4, with 13 bases in between. Per germline, CDR1 SQVTM and CDR2 ANQGSEA. The CDR3 sequence is 12 residues long. DNA of the CDR3: TGCAGCGACTCTACAGCCTCCTATGGCTACACCTTC. This translates into CSDSTASYGYTF.

The chain is built from TRBV30 and TRBJ1-5; the match to TRBD1 covers 9 bases. The ends lost 4 bases at V and 3 bases at J; junction bases unmatched: 7. This CDR3 is built from 15 residues. Per the germline V gene, CDR1 is GTSNPN and CDR2 is SVGIG (reference sequence). The chain's CDR3 is CAWKGQGISNQPQHF. The CDR3 bases are TGTGCCTGGAAAGGACAGGGGATTTCCAATCAGCCCCAGCATTTT.

This rearrangement joins TRBV28 to TRBJ2-7; 11 bases agree with TRBD1. The CDR3 is 15 amino acids. Germline CDR1 is MDHEN and CDR2 is SYDVKM. V was clipped by 5 bases and J by 9 bases; unmatched bases: 12. DNA of the CDR3: TGTGCCAGCAGTCCCCCGGGACAGGGGGTGTCGGGGCAGTACTTC. Translating gives CASSPPGQGVSGQYF.

J is TRBJ1-5 and V is TRBV25-1, with TRBD1 matching over 8 bases. With V trimmed by 2 bases and J by 5 bases, 11 bases remained unmatched. The CDR3 spans 17 residues. Germline V gives CDR1 MGHDK, CDR2 SYGVNS. CDR3 DNA sequence: TGTGCCAGCAGTGAAGCAGGGACAGGCGACCGGTATCAGCCCCAGCATTTT. Protein: CASSEAGTGDRYQPQHF. Full variable domain (rest looked up from reference TRBV25-1 and TRBJ1-5): EADIYQTPRYLVIGTGKKITLECSQTMGHDKMYWYQQDPGMELHLIHYSYGVNSTEKGDLSSESTVSRIRTEHFPLTLESARPSHTSQYLCASSEAGTGDRYQPQHFGDGTRLSIL.

The rearrangement links TRBV6-1 to TRBJ2-5, with D possibly matching TRBD2 (7 bases). Germline lookup yields CDR1 MNHNS and CDR2 SASEGT. V lost 2 bases and J 1 base, leaving 14 bases between the germline ends. The CDR3 length is 16 residues. DNA of the CDR3: TGTGCCAGCAGTGAAAGGGGGGGGAGGATCCAAGAGACCCAGTACTTC. It specifies CASSERGGRIQETQYF.

The chain carries TRBV30 and TRBJ2-7; D remains ambiguous. V lost 1 base and J lost 1, with 8 bases in between. The germline gives CDR1 GTSNPN, CDR2 SVGIG (reference sequence). The CDR3 sequence is 13 residues long. The chain's CDR3 is CAWSGRGSYEQYF. CDR3 sequence (DNA): TGTGCCTGGAGTGGCCGAGGTTCCTACGAGCAGTACTTC.

V gene TRBV6-5 combines with J gene TRBJ2-3; 9 bases line up with TRBD1. CDR3 size: 15 residues. V lost 2 bases to trimming and J lost 6 bases; unmatched junction nucleotides: 6. In germline, CDR1 is MNHEY, CDR2 SVGAGI. The CDR3 reads CASSYLGQGADTQYF. CDR3 DNA sequence: TGTGCCAGCAGTTACCTGGGACAGGGAGCCGATACGCAGTATTTT.

This clone has more than one count but fewer than ten. The rearrangement links TRBV30 to TRBJ2-1; D gene unclear. With 2 bases removed from V and 6 bases from J, the gap between germline ends came to 14 bases. CDR3 size: 14 residues. The germline V gene has CDR1 GTSNPN and CDR2 SVGIG (reference sequence). The CDR3 sequence: CAWSIRRHLNEQFF. CDR3 nucleotides: TGTGCCTGGAGTATTAGGAGACACCTCAATGAGCAGTTCTTC.

In DNA, the CDR3 is TGTGCCAGCAGCGTAGACAGGGGATTGAGTTCACCCCTCCACTTT. Its protein product is CASSVDRGLSSPLHF. The chain joins TRBV9 to TRBJ1-6; 7 positions match TRBD1. V dropped 0 bases and J dropped 9; count of bases not matched to a gene: 6. The CDR3 sequence is 15 residues long. Germline values: CDR1 SGDLS, CDR2 YYNGEE.

V is TRBV5-1 and J is TRBJ1-1; no reliable D call. This CDR3 comprises 12 residues. From germline, CDR1 is SGHRS and CDR2 YFSETQ. Trimming shortened V by 3 bases and J by 6 bases, and 9 bases separated the two germline ends. For the CDR3, the DNA is TGCGCCAGCAGCTCCGGACGGCCTGAAGCTTTCTTT. It codes for CASSSGRPEAFF.

The rearrangement links TRBV4-1 to TRBJ2-3; D is ambiguous. This CDR3 comprises 16 residues. Per germline, CDR1 MGHRA and CDR2 YSYEKL. Trimming took off 0 bases at V and 2 bases at J, with 12 bases between the two ends. CDR3 residues: CASSQESPKPTDTQYF. Written as DNA, the CDR3 is TGCGCCAGCAGCCAAGAGTCCCCGAAACCCACAGATACGCAGTATTTT.

This chain uses TRBV21-1 with TRBJ1-5. TRBV21-1 constitutes a pseudogene. This CDR3 comprises 16 residues. CDR3 coding DNA: TGTGCCAGCAGCAAAACCCGTGACGGGACGAGACAGCCCCAGCATTTT. Encoded protein: CASSKTRDGTRQPQHF.

This chain uses TRBV11-2 with TRBJ2-7; 12 bases align to TRBD1. Germline values: CDR1 SGHAT, CDR2 FQNNGV. This CDR3 is built from 15 residues. The trim removed 0 bases at V and 7 bases at J, leaving 4 bases unmatched. CDR3: CASSLEGTGGWEQYF. DNA of the CDR3: TGTGCCAGCAGCTTAGAAGGGACAGGGGGCTGGGAGCAGTACTTC.

V usage is TRBV29-1 and J usage is TRBJ1-4, with 9 bases lining up with TRBD1. The CDR3 runs to 15 residues. V was pared by 2 bases and J by 2 bases, with 3 bases of the junction left unmatched. Germline V gene sequence: CDR1 SQVTM, CDR2 ANQGSEA. In DNA, the CDR3 is TGCAGCGTTGAATGGACAGGGGCTACTAATGAAAAACTGTTTTTT. Protein sequence: CSVEWTGATNEKLFF.

This chain uses TRBV28 with TRBJ1-2; 8 bases are shared with TRBD1. Per the germline V gene, CDR1 is MDHEN and CDR2 is SYDVKM. V shed 5 bases and J 6 bases; nucleotides not matched to a gene: 11. The CDR3 spans 15 residues. CDR3 DNA sequence: TGTGCCAGCAGTCAGGAACGGACAGGGATCAATGGCTACACCTTC. Translation: CASSQERTGINGYTF.

In this sample, this clone turned up once. CDR3 in DNA: TGTGCCTGGGGTGGTGGTAGGGGGCAGTACAATGAGCAGTTCTTC. Encoded protein: CAWGGGRGQYNEQFF. The rearrangement uses TRBV30 and TRBJ2-1, with 7 bases matching TRBD1. This CDR3 is built from 15 residues. Losses at the gene ends were 5 bases for V and 4 bases for J; bases not matched to a gene: 11. Per germline, CDR1 GTSNPN and CDR2 SVGIG (reference sequence).

The CDR3 coding sequence is TGTGCCAGCAGCCCGGGACCAAACCCCCAAGAGACCCAGTACTTC. This encodes CASSPGPNPQETQYF. The chain carries TRBV11-2 and TRBJ2-5; either TRBD1 or TRBD2 may fit D (5 bases each). V was clipped by 5 bases and J by 1 base, with 14 bases between them. Germline-derived CDR1 and CDR2 are SGHAT and FQNNGV. This CDR3 has 15 amino acids.

The rearrangement uses TRBV30 and TRBJ1-3; D is ambiguous. This CDR3 region has 13 residues. The V and J ends lost 3 bases and 0 bases respectively, with 6 bases between them. In germline, CDR1 is GTSNPN, CDR2 SVGIG (reference sequence). CDR3 sequence: CAWSIISGNTIYF. CDR3 sequence (DNA): TGTGCCTGGAGCATAATCTCTGGAAACACCATATATTTT.

The chain uses TRBV27 and TRBJ1-2, with TRBD1 matching 7 bases. The length of the CDR3 is 14 residues. Germline-derived CDR1 and CDR2 are MNHEY and SMNVEV (reference sequence). V lost 3 bases to trimming and J lost 3 bases; unmatched junction nucleotides: 4. CDR3 protein: CASSFQGGDYGYTF. The DNA of the CDR3 is TGTGCCAGCAGTTTTCAAGGGGGCGACTATGGCTACACCTTC.

The chain joins TRBV5-1 to TRBJ1-6, with D maybe TRBD1 (5 bases). Germline lookup yields CDR1 SGHRS and CDR2 YFSETQ. This CDR3 contains 14 residues. The V end lost 4 bases, the J end lost 10 bases, and 15 bases lay between the germline ends. CDR3 region: CASSRAGSGSPLHF. In DNA form, the CDR3 reads TGCGCCAGCAGCCGGGCAGGGTCAGGGTCACCCCTCCACTTT. Looking up the rest from reference TRBV5-1 and TRBJ1-6 gives the full variable domain: KAGVTQTPRYLIKTRGQQVTLSCSPISGHRSVSWYQQTPGQGLQFLFEYFSETQRNKGNFPGRFSGRQFSNSRSEMNVSTLELGDSALYLCASSRAGSGSPLHFGNGTRLTVT.

The V and J genes are TRBV30 and TRBJ1-4; D not certain. Germline V gene lookup returns CDR1 GTSNPN and CDR2 SVGIG (reference sequence). The CDR3 sequence is 10 residues long. The ends were cut back, 8 bases at V and 8 bases at J, with 9 bases in the middle. CDR3 sequence: CAAQEEKLFF. CDR3 DNA: TGTGCCGCCCAAGAAGAAAAACTGTTTTTT.